This is a list of T cell receptor beta chains from one sample in a study of blood T cells in healthy people across ages. TCRdb re-called the 5' RACE reads through MiXCR, storing one row per CDR3 protein. Found here are about 670,000 distinct CDR3 sequences, roughly 41% of them singletons; the top ten hold 30%. The sequenced material came from blood. Receptor source: an elderly man in good health. Both conserved end residues are part of each CDR3. The D gene is left open where the match is weak. Clone sizes are given selectively: once, few, many, or a class where the clone is expanded.

v_call	j_call	clone_size	cdr3_length	d_call	cdr3_nt	cdr3_aa
TRBV28	TRBJ1-6	NA	12	NA	TGTGTCAGCAGCGTCCGGGGTCCCTCCTTCCACTTT	CVSSVRGPSFHF
TRBV29-1	TRBJ1-1	few	14	NA	TGCAGCGTTTTATACCCTTTGGTGAACACTGAAGCTTTCTTT	CSVLYPLVNTEAFF
TRBV20-1	TRBJ1-2	NA	18	TRBD1	TGCAGTGCTAGAGTCCCAACGAATACCGGGACAGGGGGCTATGGCTACACCTTC	CSARVPTNTGTGGYGYTF
TRBV20-1	TRBJ2-1	NA	15	TRBD2	TGCAGTGCTAGACGTACTAGCGGGAGGGCCGGTGAGCAGTTCTTC	CSARRTSGRAGEQFF
TRBV7-6	TRBJ2-1	few	14	TRBD2	TGTGCCAGCAGCTTAGGGCGGGAGTACAATGAGCAGTTCTTC	CASSLGREYNEQFF
TRBV4-2	TRBJ2-5	few	15	TRBD2	TGTGCCAGCAGCCAAGAGCTACTAGCGGGAGAGACCCAGTACTTC	CASSQELLAGETQYF
TRBV12-3/TRBV12-4	TRBJ2-7	NA	15	TRBD1	TGTGCCAGCAGTCCCAGGGGACAGGGGGCGATTGAGCAGTACTTC	CASSPRGQGAIEQYF
TRBV24-1	TRBJ2-1	NA	19	TRBD2	TGTGCCACCAGTGACTCTACCGGGACTAGCGGGGGGGGATACAATGAGCAGTTCTTC	CATSDSTGTSGGGYNEQFF
TRBV7-2	TRBJ2-5	NA	14	NA	TGTGCCAGCAGCTTAGCGTACAGGGCGCATGAGCAGTACTTC	CASSLAYRAHEQYF
TRBV11-2	TRBJ2-2	NA	17	TRBD2	TGTGCCAGCAGCTTAGAAGGGCTAGCGGGAGTTCCCGGGGAGCTGTTTTTT	CASSLEGLAGVPGELFF
TRBV9	TRBJ2-1	NA	15	TRBD1	TGTGCCAGCAGCGTAGGGGGTTTGACAGGGCAGAAACAGTTCTTC	CASSVGGLTGQKQFF
TRBV27	TRBJ1-3	few	15	NA	TGTGCCAGCAGTTCCTGGTCGAGCTCTGGAAACACCATATATTTT	CASSSWSSSGNTIYF
TRBV7-2	TRBJ2-5	NA	16	NA	TGTGCCAGCAGCTTAGTGGGGGCAGCCGATCAAGAGACCCAGTACTTC	CASSLVGAADQETQYF
TRBV10-2	TRBJ2-3	NA	16	TRBD2	TGCGCCAGCAGTGAAGTCGGCGGGGGGATTTTAGATACGCAGTATTTT	CASSEVGGGILDTQYF
TRBV20-1	TRBJ1-2	NA	14	NA	TGCAGTGCCAGAGGGACGGCTCCTAACTATGGCTACACCTTC	CSARGTAPNYGYTF
TRBV20-1	TRBJ1-6	few	17	TRBD1	TGCAGTGCCGTCGTCGGGGTTCACAGGGGCGAGTATTCACCCCTCCACTTT	CSAVVGVHRGEYSPLHF
TRBV9	TRBJ1-1	NA	14	TRBD1	TGTGCCAGCAGCCCCTCAACAGGGGTCGATGAAGCTTTCTTT	CASSPSTGVDEAFF
TRBV7-8	TRBJ2-1	few	14	TRBD2	TGTGCCAGCAGCTCGGGGGGGGCTATGGATGAGCAGTTCTTC	CASSSGGAMDEQFF
TRBV28	TRBJ2-4	few	17	TRBD2	TGTGCCAGCAGTTCTCTAGCGGGAGTCGGGGCCAAAAACATTCAGTACTTC	CASSSLAGVGAKNIQYF
TRBV7-2	TRBJ2-7	NA	12	TRBD2	TGTGCCAGCAGCCAAAACCGGGGGGGGCAGTACTTC	CASSQNRGGQYF
TRBV2	TRBJ2-6	NA	16	TRBD1	TGTGCCAGCCGTCCCGGGACAGGGACCGGGGCCAACGTCCTGACTTTC	CASRPGTGTGANVLTF
TRBV6-2/TRBV6-3	TRBJ2-5	NA	14	TRBD1	TGTGCCAGCAGGCCGGGACAGGGGTGGAATGAGCAGTACTTC	CASRPGQGWNEQYF
TRBV12-5	TRBJ2-1	few	15	TRBD2	TGTGCTAGTGGTTCAATAGCGGGGGGTGGCAATGAGCAGTTCTTC	CASGSIAGGGNEQFF